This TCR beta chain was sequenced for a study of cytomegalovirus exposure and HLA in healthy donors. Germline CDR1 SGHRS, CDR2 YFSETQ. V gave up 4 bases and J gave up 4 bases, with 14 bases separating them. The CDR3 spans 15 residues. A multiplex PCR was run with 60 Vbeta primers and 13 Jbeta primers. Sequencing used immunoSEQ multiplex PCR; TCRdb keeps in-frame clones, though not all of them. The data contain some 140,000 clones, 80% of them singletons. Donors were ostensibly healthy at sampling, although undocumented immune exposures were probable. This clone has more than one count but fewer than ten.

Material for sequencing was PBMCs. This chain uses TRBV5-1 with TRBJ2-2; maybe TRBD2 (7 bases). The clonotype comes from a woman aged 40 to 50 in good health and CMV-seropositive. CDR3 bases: TGCGCCAGCAGCCGGGGAGGGGGTAGCACCGGGGAGCTGTTTTTT. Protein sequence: CASSRGGGSTGELFF.